This entry features one T cell receptor beta chain sequence. Its target is not known. This entry belongs to a study of T cell responses to AZD1222 COVID-19 vaccine. For the study at large: Pooled samples include second doses given at about 4 or 12 weeks.

General study findings and limits: The repertoires were collected only after the peak T cell response. The donors showed a predominance of white British ancestry and of females, with possible underestimation of clonal diversity.

Assay: immunoSEQ multiplex PCR; the TCRdb copy retains only in-frame clones and omits some. Of about 140,000 clones in the sample, 85% to 90% were seen once. CDR3 length: 15 amino acids. V was clipped by 5 bases and J by 3 bases, with 16 bases between them. Looked up from germline, CDR1 is SGHTA and CDR2 is FQGTGA. The material sequenced was peripheral blood, taken on day 0 of AZD1222 vaccination. The chain couples TRBV7-3 to TRBJ1-2; D gene ambiguous. This TCR came from an adult in good health. CDR3 coding DNA: TGTGCCAGCAGCCAAGGCCCTCCTAGCTACTATGGCTACACCTTC. Amino acids: CASSQGPPSYYGYTF.